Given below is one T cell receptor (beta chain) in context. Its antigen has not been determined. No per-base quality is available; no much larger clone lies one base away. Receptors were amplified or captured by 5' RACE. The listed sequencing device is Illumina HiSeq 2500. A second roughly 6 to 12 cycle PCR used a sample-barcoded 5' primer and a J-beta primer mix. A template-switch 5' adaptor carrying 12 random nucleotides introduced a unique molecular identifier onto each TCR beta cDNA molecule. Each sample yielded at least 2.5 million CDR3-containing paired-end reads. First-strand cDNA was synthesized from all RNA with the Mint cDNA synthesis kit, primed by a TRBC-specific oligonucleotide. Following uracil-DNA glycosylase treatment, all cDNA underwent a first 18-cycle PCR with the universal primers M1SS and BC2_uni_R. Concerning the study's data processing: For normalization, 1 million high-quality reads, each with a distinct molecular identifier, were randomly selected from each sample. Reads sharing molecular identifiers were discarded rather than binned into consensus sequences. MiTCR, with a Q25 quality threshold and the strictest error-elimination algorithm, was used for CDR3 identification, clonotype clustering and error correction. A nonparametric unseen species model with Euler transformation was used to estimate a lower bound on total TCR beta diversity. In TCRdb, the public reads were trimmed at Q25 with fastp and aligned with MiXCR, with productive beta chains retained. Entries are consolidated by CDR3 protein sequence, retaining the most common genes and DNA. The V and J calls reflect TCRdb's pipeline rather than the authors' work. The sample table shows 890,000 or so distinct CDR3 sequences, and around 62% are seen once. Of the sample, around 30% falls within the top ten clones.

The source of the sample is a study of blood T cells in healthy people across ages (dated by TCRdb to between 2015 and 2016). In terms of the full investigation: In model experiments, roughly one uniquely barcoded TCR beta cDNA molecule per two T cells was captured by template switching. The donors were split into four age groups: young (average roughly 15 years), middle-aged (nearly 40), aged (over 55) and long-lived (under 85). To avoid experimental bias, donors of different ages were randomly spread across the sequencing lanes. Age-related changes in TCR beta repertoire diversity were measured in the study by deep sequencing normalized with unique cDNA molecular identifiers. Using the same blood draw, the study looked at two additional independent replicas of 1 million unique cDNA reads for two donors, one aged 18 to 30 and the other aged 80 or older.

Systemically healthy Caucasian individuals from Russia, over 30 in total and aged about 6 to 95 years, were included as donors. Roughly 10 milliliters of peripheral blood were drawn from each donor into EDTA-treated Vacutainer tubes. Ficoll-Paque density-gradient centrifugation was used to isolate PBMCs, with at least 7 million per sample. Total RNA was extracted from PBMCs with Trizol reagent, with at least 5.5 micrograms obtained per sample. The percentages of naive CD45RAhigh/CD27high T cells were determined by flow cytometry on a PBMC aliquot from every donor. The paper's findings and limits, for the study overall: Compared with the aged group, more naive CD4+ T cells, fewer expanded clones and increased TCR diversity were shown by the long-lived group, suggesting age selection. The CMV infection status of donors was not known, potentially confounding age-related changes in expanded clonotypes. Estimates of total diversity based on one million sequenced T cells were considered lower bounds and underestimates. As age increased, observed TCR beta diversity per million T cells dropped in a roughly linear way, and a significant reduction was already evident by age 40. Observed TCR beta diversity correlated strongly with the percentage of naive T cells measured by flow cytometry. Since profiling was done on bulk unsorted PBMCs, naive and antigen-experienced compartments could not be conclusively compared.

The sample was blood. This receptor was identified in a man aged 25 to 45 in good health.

The DNA is TGTGCCAGCAGGGAGACTACCTACACAGATACGCAGTATTTT. Its protein reads: CASRETTYTDTQYF. The V gene is TRBV2 and the J gene is TRBJ2-3; 5 matching bases give a weak D call of TRBD2. The CDR3 numbers 14 residues from cysteine through phenylalanine. This entry keeps only the CDR3 DNA: 42 bases, framed from base 1. V gives up 6 bases and J gives up 2 bases, and the segment between their germline ends measures 12 bases. From a lookup of the germline V gene, CDR1 and CDR2 are SNHLY and FYNNEI.